This section outlines one T cell receptor (beta chain) sequence together with its context. The data were taken from a study of blood T cells in healthy people across ages. With 0 bases removed from V and 2 bases from J, the gap between germline ends came to 7 bases. Germline V gives CDR1 SGHRS, CDR2 YFSETQ. CDR3 length: 14 residues. With a J-beta primer mix and a sample-barcoded 5' primer, a second PCR ran 7 to 11 cycles. TCRdb fed the 5' RACE reads into MiXCR, producing one record per CDR3 protein. The sample contains fewer than 1,200,000 distinct CDR3 sequences, under 30% of which appear only once. These records were also assigned to another study, of T cells of mothers and their children. This second report adds: Per 15 ul, 1.5 ug of RNA was used, with all extracted RNA going into cDNA synthesis.

The clonotype was recovered from a girl aged 2-9 years in good health. The rearrangement links TRBV5-1 to TRBJ2-3, with D perhaps matching TRBD1 (5 bases). Sequenced input: blood. CDR3 sequence: CASSLEQVTDTQYF. CDR3 nucleotides: TGCGCCAGCAGCTTGGAACAGGTCACAGATACGCAGTATTTT.